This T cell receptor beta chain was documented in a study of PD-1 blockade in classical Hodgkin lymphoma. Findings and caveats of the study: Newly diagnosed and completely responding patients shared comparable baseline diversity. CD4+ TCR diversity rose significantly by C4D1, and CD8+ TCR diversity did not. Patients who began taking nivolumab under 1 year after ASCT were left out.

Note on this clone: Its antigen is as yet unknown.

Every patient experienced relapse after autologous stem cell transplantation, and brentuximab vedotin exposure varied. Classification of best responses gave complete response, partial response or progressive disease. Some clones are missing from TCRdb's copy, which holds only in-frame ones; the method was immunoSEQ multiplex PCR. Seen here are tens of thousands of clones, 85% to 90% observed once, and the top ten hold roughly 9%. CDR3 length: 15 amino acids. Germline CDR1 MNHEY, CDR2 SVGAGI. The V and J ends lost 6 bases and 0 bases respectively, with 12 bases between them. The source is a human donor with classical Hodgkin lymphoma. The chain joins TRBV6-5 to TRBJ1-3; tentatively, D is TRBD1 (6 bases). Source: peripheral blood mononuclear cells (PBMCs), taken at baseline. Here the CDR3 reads CASSQTGNSGNTIYF. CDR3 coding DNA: TGTGCCAGCAGCCAGACAGGCAACTCTGGAAACACCATATATTTT.